This record concerns one TCR beta chain sequence. This clonotype was recorded at least ten times. Its antigen is still unknown. One base away there is no much larger clone; base qualities are not given. V has 3 bases trimmed and J has 1 base trimmed; junction bases matching no gene number 12. Including the terminal cysteine and phenylalanine, the CDR3 comprises 18 residues. The kept DNA is CDR3 alone, 54 bases in frame from the first base. CDR1 LNHDA and CDR2 SQIVND were looked up in the germline V gene (reference sequence). A patient counted as having stable Graves' hyperthyroidism if no progression to ophthalmopathy occurred over 18 months of follow-up. The hyperthyroidism patients were between 18 and 65 years old and newly diagnosed, with a disease duration of less than 2 months. Patients with uncontrolled infections, other autoimmune diseases, pregnancy or lactation were excluded. Diagnoses were established on the basis of clinical symptoms, serum thyroxine and TRAb, thyroid ultrasound, and orbital computed tomography. PBMCs were isolated from approximately 10 ml of fresh peripheral blood by Ficoll-Paque density gradient centrifugation. Total RNA was extracted with Trizol reagent, and quality was checked on an Agilent 2100 Bioanalyzer.

The data were taken from a study of T cells in Graves' hyperthyroidism and ophthalmopathy (dated by TCRdb to the late 2010s). Regarding the complete study: Peripheral blood was collected at initial diagnosis, before any treatment. The paper reports TCR Vbeta CDR3 sequencing of fewer than 150 peripheral blood samples: around 45 ophthalmopathy, about 75 hyperthyroidism and about 17 progressor patients. Whether ophthalmopathy could be predicted prospectively was tested in an independent validation cohort made up of under 20 hyperthyroidism patients plus 17 patients who later progressed to ophthalmopathy. In roughly six Graves' hyperthyroidism patients, the study also compared T-cell repertoires from thyroid tissue with T-cell repertoires from blood. The approximately 100 discovery patients were randomly divided into training and test sets at a 7:3 ratio. To identify TCR V-J signatures that set the groups apart, the researchers used a discovery cohort of 90 to 100 patients, made up of 43 with Graves' ophthalmopathy and 55 to 65 with stable Graves' hyperthyroidism. Following sampling, methimazole starting at 30 mg daily was given to hyperthyroidism patients, and high-dose intravenous methylprednisolone was given to ophthalmopathy patients.

Points the paper makes about the study in general: In validation, the model predicted progression to ophthalmopathy with roughly 70% sensitivity and approximately 78% specificity, a median of about 6 months before onset. No statistical method was used to set the sample size in advance, and investigators knew the group allocation. A 13 V-J signature model separated ophthalmopathy from stable hyperthyroidism, with over 85% sensitivity and roughly 82% specificity in cross-validation and 80%/75% in testing. Most expanded thyroid clonotypes (frequency above 0.001) were also detected in blood, suggesting blood repertoires may reflect thyroid immune responses.

The TCR beta CDR3 regions were amplified from the RNA transcripts. The TCR CDR3 was subjected to a first round of RT-PCR using the HTBI primer set and the Qiagen OneStep RT-PCR kit. The libraries were constructed in a second round of multiplex PCR and then size-selected and purified. Sequencing of the libraries was done on an Illumina HiSeq2000 using paired-end 100 bp reads. On the authors' methods: Raw data were processed with SOAPnuke, discarding reads with adapters, uncalled bases, mean Phred below 15, or no exact constant-primer or identifier match. High-quality paired reads were merged using COPE v1.2.5, and each unique nucleotide sequence was defined as a clonotype. MiTCR v1.1 was used to align clonotypes to the IMGT TRBV, TRBD and TRBJ reference segments. The analysis was restricted to V-J combinations with a frequency above 0.0001, which together covered 99.2% of the repertoires. The TCS score was defined as F50 (clonal expansion) divided by E x V (chaos), with BLOSUM62-based TCRdist calculated between CDR3 peptides within each V-J. Welch's t-statistics and random forest reduced just over 500 V-J features to some 14, which were used in a naive Bayes classifier (R e1071). TCRdb trimmed public reads at Q25 via fastp, called clones via MiXCR and kept in-frame beta chains. Every distinct CDR3 protein forms one entry, paired with its most common genes and DNA. The V and J calls and clone size are TCRdb's, not the authors'. In all, the sample holds 470,000 or so distinct CDR3 sequences, and less than 25% of those were seen once. The leading ten clones occupy roughly 29% of the sample.

The chain links TRBV19 with TRBJ1-5; 7 central bases correspond to TRBD1. The TCR sequence derives from a man aged 18 to 35 with Graves' hyperthyroidism. The sample was blood. The nucleotides are TGTGCCAGTAGTATTACTCCCCAGACAGGGACAAGCAATCAGCCCCAGCATTTT. This is translated as CASSITPQTGTSNQPQHF.